Listed here are 11 T cell receptor beta chains from one sample, sequenced in a study of blood T cell repertoires in COVID-19. Data came from immunoSEQ multiplex PCR; TCRdb stores just in-frame clones and leaves some out. The sample has under 200,000 clones, 75% to 90% seen once. Material: PBMCs or T cells enriched from blood (not recorded which). The receptor set was obtained from a woman between 55 and 75 years old who had recovered from COVID-19.

The rearrangement uses TRBV10-3 and TRBJ2-5, with TRBD2 as a possible D gene (6 bases). Trimming removed 5 bases at V and 5 bases at J, with 12 bases between. The germline CDR1 and CDR2 sequences are ENHRY and SYGVKD. The CDR3 is made up of 13 amino acids. The CDR3 region is CAISYGGGETQYF. CDR3 DNA sequence: TGTGCCATCAGTTACGGGGGTGGCGAGACCCAGTACTTC.

V is TRBV18 and J is TRBJ2-5; 7 nucleotides line up with TRBD2. V shed 3 bases and J 2 bases; nucleotides not matched to a gene: 3. Germline V CDR1 and CDR2: KGHSH, LQKENI. The CDR3 sequence is 14 residues long. The CDR3 bases are TGTGCCAGCTCACCGGGACTAACACAAGAGACCCAGTACTTC. It translates to CASSPGLTQETQYF.

This sequence joins TRBV2 and TRBJ2-7; 9 bases are shared with TRBD2. This CDR3 region has 15 residues. CDR1 is SNHLY and CDR2 is FYNNEI in the germline V gene. V lost 3 bases, J lost 7 bases, and 10 bases stayed unmatched. CDR3 DNA: TGTGCCAGCAGTGACGTCATTGGCGGGGGGGAGGAGCAGTACTTC. As protein: CASSDVIGGGEEQYF.

The chain links TRBV27 to TRBJ2-3; D is ambiguous. V was pared by 5 bases and J by 2 bases, with 17 bases between. CDR1 MNHEY and CDR2 SMNVEV come from the germline V gene (reference sequence). The CDR3 length is 16 residues. The CDR3 DNA sequence: TGTGCCAGCAGTACCAGAAGTGCCAGTCACACAGATACGCAGTATTTT. Protein sequence: CASSTRSASHTDTQYF.

In its sample, this clone was seen a few times. The CDR3 DNA reads TGTGCCAGCAGTAGTTGGCCTGGAAACACCATATATTTT. This sequence encodes CASSSWPGNTIYF. The gene calls are TRBV6-5 and TRBJ1-3; no definite D call. The CDR3 is 13 residues long. The germline V and J ends were trimmed by 5 bases and 2 bases, with 7 bases remaining between them. From germline, CDR1 is MNHEY and CDR2 SVGAGI.

This clone has more than one count but fewer than ten. The genes are TRBV6-1 and TRBJ1-1; D unresolved. Per the germline V gene, CDR1 is MNHNS and CDR2 is SASEGT. The CDR3 loop spans 13 amino acids. V lost 3 bases to trimming and J lost 2 bases, with 7 bases between them. CDR3 bases: TGTGCCAGCAGTGACCCGGTAAACACTGAAGCTTTCTTT. Its translation: CASSDPVNTEAFF.

The V call is TRBV2, the J call TRBJ1-4; D uncertain. Trimming cost V 1 base and J 1 base, with 7 bases left between them. Germline assignment: CDR1 SNHLY and CDR2 FYNNEI. This CDR3 is 15 amino acids long. CDR3 loop: CASSEGTVTNEKLFF. In nucleotides, the CDR3 is TGTGCCAGCAGTGAAGGGACTGTAACTAATGAAAAACTGTTTTTT. Drawing the rest from reference TRBV2 and TRBJ1-4, the complete variable domain is EPEVTQTPSHQVTQMGQEVILRCVPISNHLYFYWYRQILGQKVEFLVSFYNNEISEKSEIFDDQFSVERPDGSNFTLKIRSTKLEDSAMYFCASSEGTVTNEKLFFGSGTQLSVL.

This clone was detected once. V is TRBV19 and J is TRBJ1-1; 8 bases fit TRBD1. CDR1 is LNHDA, CDR2 SQIVND, per germline (reference sequence). V gave up 6 bases and J gave up 4 bases; unmatched junction bases: 10. The CDR3 consists of 15 residues. The CDR3, as DNA: TGTGCCAGTAGCCCAGGACAGGGCAAAACCACTGAAGCTTTCTTT. This translates into CASSPGQGKTTEAFF.

The V call is TRBV11-2, the J call TRBJ1-4, with D possibly being TRBD1 (5 bases). CDR3 length equals 14 residues. V dropped 3 bases and J dropped 4 bases, with 9 bases sitting between them. CDR1 and CDR2 from the germline V gene are SGHAT and FQNNGV. CDR3 bases: TGTGCCAGCAGCTTGGGGGGGGTTAATGAAAAACTGTTTTTT. Translating it yields CASSLGGVNEKLFF.

This clone occurred a few times. The genes are TRBV19 and TRBJ1-5; D gene uncertain. The CDR3 covers 14 residues. Germline assignment: CDR1 LNHDA and CDR2 SQIVND (reference sequence). The V and J ends lost 9 bases and 7 bases respectively, with 19 bases between them. The CDR3 DNA reads TGTGCCAGCGGGCGACTTGTGAGCGGGCAGCCCCAGCATTTT. It codes for CASGRLVSGQPQHF.

This clone was seen repeatedly, ten times or more. The V gene is TRBV19, the J gene TRBJ1-2, with TRBD1 identical over 8 bases. Germline V lookup: CDR1 LNHDA, CDR2 SQIVND (reference sequence). The CDR3 contains 15 residues. With 0 bases clipped from V and 7 bases from J, the junction kept 7 bases outside the gene matches. The CDR3: CASSIDATGVFGYTF. CDR3 sequence (DNA): TGTGCCAGTAGTATAGATGCGACAGGGGTATTTGGCTACACCTTC.